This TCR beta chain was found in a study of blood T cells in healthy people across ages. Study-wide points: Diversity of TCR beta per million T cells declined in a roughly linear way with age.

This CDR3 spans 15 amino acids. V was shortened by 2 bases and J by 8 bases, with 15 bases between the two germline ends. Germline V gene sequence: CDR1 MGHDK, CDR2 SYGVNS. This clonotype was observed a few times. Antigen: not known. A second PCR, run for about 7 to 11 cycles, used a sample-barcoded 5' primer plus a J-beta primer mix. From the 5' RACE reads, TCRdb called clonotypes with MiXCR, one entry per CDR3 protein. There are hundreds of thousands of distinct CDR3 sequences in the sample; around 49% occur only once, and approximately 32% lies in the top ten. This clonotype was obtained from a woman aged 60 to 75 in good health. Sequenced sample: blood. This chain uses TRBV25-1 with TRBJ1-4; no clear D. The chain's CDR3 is CASSEAPAHGEKLFF. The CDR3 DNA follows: TGTGCCAGCAGTGAAGCCCCGGCCCATGGGGAAAAACTGTTTTTT.